This T cell receptor beta chain was profiled in a study of cytomegalovirus exposure and HLA in healthy donors (dated by TCRdb to 2015 to 2018). About the full investigation: In an earlier analysis of approximately 500 of the donors, 250 to 300 Gb of sequence data and 95 million to 130 million unique TCR beta sequences from 150 million to 200 million T cells were reported. An early release that covered around 590 HLA-typed donors contained approximately 300 gigabases of sequencing data and roughly 84 million unique TCR sequences. The genetic ancestry cluster associated with self-reported Caucasian donors included 81% of the approximately 400 genotyped donors. The study was designed to test whether signatures of past pathogen exposure could be identified by cataloging public T cell receptors. Using immunosequencing, the study profiled T cell repertoires from fewer than 850 subjects and related those repertoires to cytomegalovirus serostatus. Along with the approximately 700-subject first cohort, a separate validation cohort of around 110 different subjects was used. To predict cytomegalovirus infection status, the study combined high-throughput TCR immunosequencing, statistical association of individual TCRs with disease status, and machine learning. In a later analysis, previously published TCR beta repertoires from hundreds of donors were re-analyzed and high-resolution HLA genotyping was added so that TCR occurrence patterns could be studied. Rather than drawing on any new phenotypic data, the later analysis identified candidate immune exposures from TCR beta sequences and the way those sequences occurred across donors. An earlier analysis of approximately 630 of the donors applied high-throughput TCR beta sequencing to assess whether each TCR beta V gene segment acted as functional or pseudogenic. Donor age, sex, ethnicity and CMV serostatus were compiled alongside the repertoire data. In a later genetic analysis, genome-wide SNP genotypes for about three fifths of the 666 donors were used, and that subset was treated as a discovery cohort. Every repertoire in the discovery cohort had been generated on one and the same sequencing platform. HLA typing included class I and class II loci at four-digit resolution. The number of typed donors differed by locus: about 629-630 for A, B, C, DRB1 and DQB1; 500 to 550 for DQA1; some 610 for DPA1; and 450 to 480 for DPB1. Several DR-DQ haplotypes were treated as single units for association and clustering because of strong linkage in the cohort. Among 350 to 400 genotyped donors of the cohort, an average of 235,054 unique TCR beta nucleotide sequences were sequenced per donor, about a sixth of them non-productive.

At the junction V is shortened by 0 bases and J by 0 bases, with 9 bases in between. In the germline V gene (reference sequence), CDR1 corresponds to SEHNR and CDR2 to FQNEAQ. The CDR3 measures 16 amino acids from cysteine to phenylalanine. Only CDR3 DNA remains: 48 bases, in frame from the first base. What the research found in general, with its limitations: A later analysis found that HLA-associated TCR beta chains were more clonally expanded and had lower generation probabilities than equally common non-associated chains. Roughly uniform sequencing depth across donors was assumed in presence/absence analyses, although this assumption may not hold. Cytomegalovirus status was reported to be diagnosed by the classifier with high specificity and sensitivity in both the original and validation cohorts. The earlier analysis of about 600 of the donors excluded about 16 rarely observed V segments, including chromosome 9 orphons, because counts were too low. Compared with the roughly 720-donor mean, donors in an Asian-associated ancestry cluster had fewer N-insertions in productive TCRs, according to a later genetic analysis. Because some donors lacked HLA typing at each locus, the association tests relied only on the typed subset. A later analysis found that most CMV-associated TCR beta chains appeared HLA-restricted, with HLA associations seemingly driven largely by CMV exposure. Several of the top co-occurrence clusters appeared to be linked to parvovirus B19, influenza, CMV and Epstein-Barr virus, according to a later analysis. In a later analysis, the rate of TCR association differed among HLA loci, with DRB1 alleles having the most associated TCRs and HLA-C alleles having the fewest. The study listed 150 to 200 TCR beta chains as associated with cytomegalovirus. Correlated functional status among segregating V segments might be attributable to linkage disequilibrium, but an unknown experimental factor could not be ruled out. The authors suggested that the approach could potentially be extended to other disease states and immunological phenotypes. An association between a missense DCLRE1C variant and V-gene and J-gene trimming of TCR beta chains was found in a later genetic analysis and replicated in an independent cohort. The only immune exposure information available for the cohort was CMV serostatus. While some public TCRs were present in many individuals, most TCR sequences turned up only very rarely across donors. Assigning TCR associations to individual alleles was difficult when HLA alleles, especially DR and DQ, strongly co-occurred. A later analysis associated 16,951 TCR beta sequences with specific HLA alleles at a false discovery rate of 0.05. A further reported finding was that TCR beta sequences accurately predicted the HLA-A and HLA-B alleles for most subjects in the first cohort. Broadly in line with IMGT annotations, most TCR beta V segments showed up in productive rearrangements about 87% or about 30% of the time in an earlier analysis of 450 to 750 of the donors. In vitro tests confirmed that a few of the cytomegalovirus-associated TCR beta chains recognize cytomegalovirus antigens. Only TCR beta chains were sequenced in this cohort, and the absence of alpha or paired-chain data limited detectable features. The 87-base-pair reads could not distinguish some IMGT-functional V segments, including TRBV6-2 and TRBV6-3, so those segments were excluded. The sequencing pipeline was judged likely to have produced a cluster of highly shared sequence variants as a technical artifact.

The cohort consisted of hundreds of healthy bone marrow donors. At the time of sampling, all cohort members were nominally healthy, though unrecorded immune exposures were likely present. The donor was CMV seropositive and was included in the group of 250 to 350 seropositive cohort members. A peripheral blood sample was provided by each donor, and peripheral blood mononuclear cells were used for TCR beta sequencing. Genomic DNA extraction from the blood cell samples was performed with the Qiagen DNeasy Blood Extraction Kit. Comments on this clone: This receptor's antigen is unknown. No much larger clone exists at a distance of one base, and base qualities are not known.

Libraries were constructed by the immunoSEQ multiplex PCR assay. A mixture of 60 forward primers for TCR Vbeta segments and 13 reverse primers for TCR Jbeta segments was used in the multiplex PCR. A multiplex PCR assay on genomic DNA amplified the CDR3 region of rearranged TCR beta genes. Amplified TCR beta libraries were sequenced as 87-base-pair reads on the Illumina HiSeq System. The paper's processing steps were these. In a later analysis, tens of millions of unique TCR beta chains were counted across the roughly 670 repertoires, and around 11 million of these chains were shared by at least two donors. A nearest-neighbor algorithm error-corrected the raw reads and collapsed the reads into unique sequences, merging closely related sequences to remove PCR and sequencing errors. V, D and J gene segments were assigned by aligning CDR3 sequences to IMGT reference sequences. For a sequence to be retained, at least a six-nucleotide match to both a V gene segment and a J gene segment was required. A rearrangement counted as productive if the CDR3 had no stop codons and remained in frame with V and J, and every other rearrangement counted as non-productive. Following IMGT convention, CDR3 was defined as the stretch from the second conserved V-encoded cysteine up to the conserved J-encoded phenylalanine. The earlier analysis of 450 to 750 of the donors excluded any sequence lacking an unambiguous match to a single V gene segment. An earlier analysis of a few hundred of the donors called V segments functional above 56.7% productive rearrangements and segregating when the between-donor standard deviation exceeded 5%. A statistical classification framework was built for diagnosing cytomegalovirus status from the catalog of TCR beta chain sequences. V and J gene assignment, in a later analysis, came from comparing TCR nucleotide sequences with IMGT/GENE-DB human TR gene sequences. A later analysis assigned CDR3 sequences and most-parsimonious VDJ recombination scenarios with the TCRdist pipeline. In a later analysis, each TCR beta chain was defined by its CDR3 amino acid sequence together with its V-gene family, and reads without a unique V-gene family were excluded. In a later analysis, nearly 600 highly shared, low-generation-probability nucleotide sequences were removed to address suspected cross-contamination and a sequencing artifact. A later analysis calculated a clonal expansion index for each public chain from normalized within-repertoire ranks of inferred template counts. In a later analysis, generation probabilities were computed with a VDJ recombination model fitted to out-of-frame rearrangements, and the resulting probabilities were checked against IGoR. Hypergeometric tests were used in a later analysis to score TCR-TCR, TCR-HLA and TCR-CMV co-occurrence, with a repertoire-size bias correction applied to the TCR pairs. False discovery rates were estimated in a later analysis by permuting HLA or CMV assignments 20 times. In a later analysis, co-occurring TCRs were grouped with DBSCAN, and TCRdist sequence similarity was added when clustering was performed within HLA-allele-positive subsets. Repertoires with fewer than 30,000 or more than 120,000 public chains, plus five repertoires with anomalous nucleotide sharing, were excluded from co-occurrence clustering. This is the immuneACCESS table as TCRdb keeps it, with only in-frame sequences that have V and J called. A part of the clones is gone; compared with another copy, unresolved V genes explain less than half, and the rest is unexplained. V, J and clone size are those of that table, while D and trimming were read from the DNA. The sample contains about 110,000 clones, around 85% of them found a single time. 6.2% of the sample is taken by the ten largest.

The chain employs TRBV7-9 and TRBJ1-3, with no reliable assignment of the D segment. The sample was PBMCs. The TCR comes from a man aged 25-45 years in good health and CMV-seropositive. Here the CDR3 is given as CASSLAHLPSGNTIYF. The nucleotide sequence reads as follows: TGTGCCAGCAGCTTAGCACACCTGCCCTCTGGAAACACCATATATTTT.